Following are 10 T cell receptor beta chains from one sample sequenced in a study of T cell repertoires in cytomegalovirus infection. Their target antigens are unknown. Using its own MiXCR run on the reads, TCRdb lists one record per CDR3 protein. The table includes fewer than 950,000 distinct CDR3 sequences, about 33% detected once. The specimen was cultured CD8+ T cells from PBMCs, collected from culture after CMV antigen stimulation. The receptors here all came from a human donor in good health (CMV status not recorded). Some clones in this sample may be carry-over from other donors' samples.

This clonotype has more than one count but fewer than ten. This rearrangement joins TRBV19 to TRBJ2-1; TRBD1 matches 9 bases. The CDR3 is made up of 14 amino acids. Germline lookup yields CDR1 LNHDA and CDR2 SQIVND (reference sequence). V was clipped by 5 bases and J by 8 bases; unmatched bases: 7. CDR3 DNA sequence: TGTGCCAGTAGTTCCGGGACAGGGTTAGATGAGCAGTTCTTC. Translating it yields CASSSGTGLDEQFF.

With respect to this clonotype: A much larger clone differs from this one at a single base, so this may be a read error. This sequence joins TRBV12-3 or TRBV12-4 and TRBJ2-5; TRBD2 matches at 8 bases. This CDR3 region has 16 residues. Trimming at V came to 3 bases and at J to 2 bases, leaving 8 bases not matched to a gene. DNA of the CDR3: TGTGCCAGCAGTTTTAGGACTAGCTCGGGACAAGAGACCCAGTACTTC. Translating gives CASSFRTSSGQETQYF.

The CDR3 DNA reads TGTGCCAGCAGCGCCGGATACAATGAGCAGTTCTTC. Its protein product is CASSAGYNEQFF. J is TRBJ2-1 and V is TRBV9; no firm D call. CDR3 size: 12 residues. Germline V gene data show CDR1 as SGDLS and CDR2 as YYNGEE. The germline V and J ends were trimmed by 3 bases and 4 bases, with 5 bases remaining between them.

The rearrangement links TRBV19 to TRBJ1-1, with D hard to call. The V end lost 5 bases, the J end lost 1 base, and 8 bases lay between the germline ends. The CDR3 covers 13 residues. CDR1 is LNHDA, CDR2 SQIVND, per germline (reference sequence). The CDR3 region has the DNA TGTGCCAGTAGTTGGAAGAAGAACACTGAAGCTTTCTTT. Its translation is CASSWKKNTEAFF.

The rearrangement joins TRBV15 to TRBJ1-3; TRBD1 aligns across 9 bases. V dropped 9 bases and J dropped 5; count of bases not matched to a gene: 8. The V gene's germline CDR1 is LNHNV and CDR2 YYDKDF (reference sequence). The CDR3 is 14 amino acids. This CDR3 is CATRYGTGRNTIYF. The CDR3 DNA reads TGTGCCACGAGATACGGGACAGGGAGAAACACCATATATTTT.

The chain recombines TRBV28 with TRBJ1-5, with D perhaps TRBD1 (5 bases). Between the trimmed V and J ends, which lost 2 bases and 0 bases, there was a span of 11 bases. The CDR3 is 16 amino acids. Germline CDR1 MDHEN, CDR2 SYDVKM. CDR3: CASSLRPRGSNQPQHF. In DNA, the CDR3 is TGTGCCAGCAGTTTAAGGCCGAGGGGTAGCAATCAGCCCCAGCATTTT.

The chain couples TRBV12-3 or TRBV12-4 to TRBJ1-1, with unresolved D. Trimming left V 3 bases short and J 4 bases short, with 12 bases between. The CDR3 consists of 14 residues. CDR3 in DNA: TGTGCCAGCAGTTTTAAAAGGGTCGGCACTGAAGCTTTCTTT. This codes for CASSFKRVGTEAFF.

This clonotype occurred a few times. This rearrangement joins TRBV14 to TRBJ2-5; 7 nucleotides align to TRBD1. The germline gives CDR1 SGHDN, CDR2 FVKESK. This CDR3 spans 17 amino acids. V lost 0 bases to trimming and J lost 1 base; unmatched junction nucleotides: 8. CDR3 loop: CASSQDWRTGFQETQYF. The CDR3 DNA follows: TGTGCCAGCAGCCAAGATTGGAGGACAGGCTTCCAAGAGACCCAGTACTTC.

This sequence joins TRBV12-3 or TRBV12-4 and TRBJ1-2; the D is unclear. The CDR3 has 16 amino acids. Between the trimmed V and J ends, which lost 2 bases and 3 bases, there was a span of 16 bases. CDR3: CASSLMVTVRDYGYTF. The CDR3 DNA follows: TGTGCCAGCAGTTTAATGGTCACAGTTAGGGACTATGGCTACACCTTC.

This clonotype was detected ten times or more. V and J are TRBV7-2 and TRBJ1-2, with 8 nucleotides matching TRBD1. The trim removed 2 bases at V and 2 bases at J, leaving 10 bases unmatched. From germline, CDR1 is SGHTA and CDR2 FQGNSA. The CDR3 consists of 17 residues. CDR3 DNA sequence: TGTGCCAGCAGCTTAACCCCGCAGCGGACAGGGAACTATGGCTACACCTTC. Translated, it gives CASSLTPQRTGNYGYTF.